In this sample, the clone carrying this T cell receptor beta chain is medium-sized. Its antigen is as yet unknown. The sample comes from a study of tumor-infiltrating lymphocytes in localized non-small cell lung cancer. Study background: Resected tumor was paired with non-adjacent uninvolved lung from the same patient. Broader study findings: No T-cell fraction difference was seen between IM1 and IM2 tumors. Compared with uninvolved lung, tumors showed higher T cell infiltration by TCRbeta sequencing. Tumor T-cell fraction was not associated with recurrence-free survival.

Generated by immunoSEQ multiplex PCR, the TCRdb table keeps only in-frame clones and is missing some. The sample yields about 11,000 clones, 50% to 70% seen once. Sequencing used lung tumor tissue. The receptor was derived from a human donor with non-small cell lung cancer.

This CDR3 reads CAISRGHFGNIQYF. CDR3 DNA: TGTGCCATCAGCAGGGGACATTTTGGGAACATTCAGTACTTC. V and J are TRBV10-3 and TRBJ2-4; D may be TRBD1 (6 bases). Trimming shortened V by 6 bases and J by 7 bases, and 16 bases separated the two germline ends. This CDR3 spans 14 amino acids. The germline gives CDR1 ENHRY, CDR2 SYGVKD.